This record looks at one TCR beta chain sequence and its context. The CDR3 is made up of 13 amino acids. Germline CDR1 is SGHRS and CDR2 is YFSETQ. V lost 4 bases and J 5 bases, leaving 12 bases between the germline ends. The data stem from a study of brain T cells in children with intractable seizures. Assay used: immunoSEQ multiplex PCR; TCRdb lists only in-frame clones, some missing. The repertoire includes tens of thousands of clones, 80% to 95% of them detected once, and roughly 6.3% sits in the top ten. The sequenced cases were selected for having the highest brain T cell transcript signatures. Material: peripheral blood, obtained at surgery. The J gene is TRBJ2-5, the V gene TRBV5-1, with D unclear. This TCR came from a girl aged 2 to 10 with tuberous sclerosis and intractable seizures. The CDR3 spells CASSPSRYETQYF. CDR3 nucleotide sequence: TGCGCCAGCAGCCCGTCAAGGTACGAGACCCAGTACTTC.